This entry features one T cell receptor (beta chain) sequence. The source of the sample is a study of cytomegalovirus exposure and HLA in healthy donors. The method was immunoSEQ multiplex PCR; TCRdb's version includes in-frame clones alone and lacks a portion of them. The sample yields some 120,000 clones, about 96% seen once. This sequence was found in a man aged 18 to 29 in good health and CMV-seronegative. Input material: PBMCs.

The CDR3 is CASSVTDRGYGYTF. The CDR3 DNA reads TGTGCCAGCAGTGTTACCGACAGGGGTTATGGCTACACCTTC. The chain employs TRBV6-4 and TRBJ1-2; 8 bases align to TRBD1. The CDR3 has 14 residues. Germline-derived CDR1 and CDR2 are MRHNA and SNTAGT. The J segment lost 5 bases and the V segment lost 4 bases, leaving 6 bases of the junction unmatched.